Reported below is one T cell receptor beta chain. The target antigen is unknown. CDR1 is LGHNA, CDR2 YSLEER, per germline. V gave up 4 bases and J gave up 7 bases; unmatched junction bases: 7. The CDR3 runs to 14 residues. The sample is drawn from a study of cytomegalovirus exposure and HLA in healthy donors. With 60 Vbeta and 13 Jbeta primers, the PCR was carried out. This table comes from immunoSEQ multiplex PCR, and its TCRdb copy is limited to in-frame clones, with some not included. The repertoire consists of roughly 150,000 clones, with approximately 80% occurring once and the leading ten covering roughly 10%. Regarding the study as a whole: Three of the chains that were CMV-associated were confirmed in vitro to be specific for CMV antigens. As was reported, the HLA-A and HLA-B alleles of most subjects were accurately predicted from TCR beta sequences. By a later analysis, the bulk of CMV-associated TCR beta chains appeared HLA-restricted. When analyzed later, a missense DCLRE1C variant was found to be linked to TCR beta V- and J-gene trimming.

Sequenced input: PBMCs. The clonotype originates from a man aged 18 to 30 in good health and CMV-seropositive. The gene calls are TRBV4-3 and TRBJ2-1, with 7 bases that match TRBD2. CDR3 coding DNA: TGCGCCAGCAGCCCCGGACTAGGATCGAATGAGCAGTTCTTC. Protein product: CASSPGLGSNEQFF.